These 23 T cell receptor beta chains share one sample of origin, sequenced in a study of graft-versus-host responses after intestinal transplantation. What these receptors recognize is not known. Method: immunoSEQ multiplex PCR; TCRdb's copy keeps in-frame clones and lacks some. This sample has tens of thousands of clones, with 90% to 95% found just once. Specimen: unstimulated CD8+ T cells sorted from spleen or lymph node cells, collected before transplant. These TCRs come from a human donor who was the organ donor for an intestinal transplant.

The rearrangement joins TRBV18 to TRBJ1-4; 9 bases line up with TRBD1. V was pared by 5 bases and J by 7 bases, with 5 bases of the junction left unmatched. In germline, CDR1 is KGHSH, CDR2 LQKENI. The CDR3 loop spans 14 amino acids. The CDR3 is CASSDTGGGEKLFF. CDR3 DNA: TGTGCCAGCTCAGACACAGGGGGCGGTGAAAAACTGTTTTTT.

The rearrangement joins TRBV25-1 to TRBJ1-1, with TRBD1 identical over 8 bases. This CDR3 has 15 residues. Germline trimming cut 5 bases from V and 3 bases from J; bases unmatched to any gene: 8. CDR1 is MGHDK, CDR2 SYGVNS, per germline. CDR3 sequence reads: CASSPGGRGYTEAFF. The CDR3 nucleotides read TGTGCCAGCAGTCCAGGGGGCAGGGGATACACTGAAGCTTTCTTT.

In DNA, the CDR3 is TGTGCCAGCAGGGGGACTAGCGGGGGAGATTACAATGAGCAGTTCTTC. Amino acid sequence: CASRGTSGGDYNEQFF. V and J are TRBV7-3 and TRBJ2-1; 14 bases are shared with TRBD2. This CDR3 is built from 16 residues. The V segment lost 6 bases and the J segment 4 bases; nucleotides outside the gene matches: 5. Germline V gene lookup returns CDR1 SGHTA and CDR2 FQGTGA.

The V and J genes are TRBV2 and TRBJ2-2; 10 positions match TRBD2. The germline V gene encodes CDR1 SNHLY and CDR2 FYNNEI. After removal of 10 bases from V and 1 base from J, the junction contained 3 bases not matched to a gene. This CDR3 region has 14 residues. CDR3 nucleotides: TGTGCCACCTGGACTAGCGGGAACACCGGGGAGCTGTTTTTT. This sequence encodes CATWTSGNTGELFF.

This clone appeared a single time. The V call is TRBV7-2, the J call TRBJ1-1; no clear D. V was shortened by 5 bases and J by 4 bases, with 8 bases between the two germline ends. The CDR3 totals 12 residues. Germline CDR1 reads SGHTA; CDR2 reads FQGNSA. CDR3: CASSQYGTEAFF. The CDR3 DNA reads TGTGCCAGCAGCCAATACGGCACTGAAGCTTTCTTT.

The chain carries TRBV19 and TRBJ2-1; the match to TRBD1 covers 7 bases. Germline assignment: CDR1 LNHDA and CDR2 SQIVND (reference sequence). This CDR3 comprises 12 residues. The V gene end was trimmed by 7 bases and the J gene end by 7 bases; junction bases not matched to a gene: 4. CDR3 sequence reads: CASTQTGNEQFF. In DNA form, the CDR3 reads TGTGCCAGTACCCAGACAGGGAATGAGCAGTTCTTC. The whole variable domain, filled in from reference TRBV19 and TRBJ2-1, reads DGGITQSPKYLFRKEGQNVTLSCEQNLNHDAMYWYRQDPGQGLRLIYYSQIVNDFQKGDIAEGYSVSREKKESFPLTVTSAQKNPTAFYLCASTQTGNEQFFGPGTRLTVL.

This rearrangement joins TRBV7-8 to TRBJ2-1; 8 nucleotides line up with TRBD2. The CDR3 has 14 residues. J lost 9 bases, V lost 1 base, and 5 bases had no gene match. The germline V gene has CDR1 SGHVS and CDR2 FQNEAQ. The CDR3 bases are TGTGCCAGCAGCTTAGATGGCCTAGCGGGTGAGCAGTTCTTC. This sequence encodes CASSLDGLAGEQFF.

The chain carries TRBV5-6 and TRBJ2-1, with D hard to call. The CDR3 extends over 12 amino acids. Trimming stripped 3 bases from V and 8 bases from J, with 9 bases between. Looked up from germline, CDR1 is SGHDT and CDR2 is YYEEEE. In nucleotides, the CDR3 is TGTGCCAGCAGCTGGGCCCCGCATGAGCAGTTCTTC. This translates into CASSWAPHEQFF.

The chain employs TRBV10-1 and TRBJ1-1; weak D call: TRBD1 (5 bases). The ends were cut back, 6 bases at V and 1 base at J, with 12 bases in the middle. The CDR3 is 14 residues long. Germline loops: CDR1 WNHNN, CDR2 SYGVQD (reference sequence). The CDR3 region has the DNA TGCGCCAGCAGCCCCACAGGAGAGAACACTGAAGCTTTCTTT. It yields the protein CASSPTGENTEAFF.

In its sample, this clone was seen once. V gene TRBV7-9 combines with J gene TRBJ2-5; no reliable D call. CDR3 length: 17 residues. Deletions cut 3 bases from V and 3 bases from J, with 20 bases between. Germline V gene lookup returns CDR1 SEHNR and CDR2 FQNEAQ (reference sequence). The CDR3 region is CASSFGILVGGEETQYF. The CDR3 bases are TGTGCCAGCAGCTTTGGGATTCTCGTTGGTGGGGAAGAGACCCAGTACTTC.

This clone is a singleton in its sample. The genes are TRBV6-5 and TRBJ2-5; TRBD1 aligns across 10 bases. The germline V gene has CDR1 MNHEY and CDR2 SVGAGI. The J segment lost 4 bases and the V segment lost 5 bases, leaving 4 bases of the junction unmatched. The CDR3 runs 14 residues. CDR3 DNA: TGTGCCAGCAGTCCCAGGACAGGGGGAGAGACCCAGTACTTC. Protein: CASSPRTGGETQYF.

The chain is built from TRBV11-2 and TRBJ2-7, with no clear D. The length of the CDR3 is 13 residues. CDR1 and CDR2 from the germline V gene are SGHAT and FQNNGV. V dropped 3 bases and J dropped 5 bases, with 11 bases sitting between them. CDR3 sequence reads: CASSLGVPHEQYF. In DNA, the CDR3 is TGTGCCAGCAGCTTGGGTGTTCCTCACGAGCAGTACTTC.

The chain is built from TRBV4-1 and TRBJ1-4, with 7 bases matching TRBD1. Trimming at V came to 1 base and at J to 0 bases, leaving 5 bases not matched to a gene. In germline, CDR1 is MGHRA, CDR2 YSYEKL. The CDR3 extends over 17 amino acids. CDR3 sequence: CASSQGTGYATNEKLFF. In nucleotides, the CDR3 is TGCGCCAGCAGCCAAGGGACAGGCTATGCAACTAATGAAAAACTGTTTTTT.

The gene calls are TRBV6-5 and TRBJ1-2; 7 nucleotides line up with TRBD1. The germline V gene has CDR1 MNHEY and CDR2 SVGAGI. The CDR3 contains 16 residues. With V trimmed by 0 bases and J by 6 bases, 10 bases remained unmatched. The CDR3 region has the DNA TGTGCCAGCAGTTACTCGGAGACGGGACAGCCTGATGGCTACACCTTC. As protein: CASSYSETGQPDGYTF.

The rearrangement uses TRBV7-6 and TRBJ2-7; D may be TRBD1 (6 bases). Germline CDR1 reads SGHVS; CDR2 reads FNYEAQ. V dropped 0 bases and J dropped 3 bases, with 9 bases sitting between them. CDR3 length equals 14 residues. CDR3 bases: TGTGCCAGCAGCTTAGCGGCAGGGGACTACGAGCAGTACTTC. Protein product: CASSLAAGDYEQYF.

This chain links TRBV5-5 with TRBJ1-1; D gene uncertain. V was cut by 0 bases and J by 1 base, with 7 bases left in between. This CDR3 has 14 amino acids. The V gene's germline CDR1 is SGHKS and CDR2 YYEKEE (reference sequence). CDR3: CASSLVVTNTEAFF. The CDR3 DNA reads TGTGCCAGCAGCTTGGTGGTAACGAACACTGAAGCTTTCTTT.

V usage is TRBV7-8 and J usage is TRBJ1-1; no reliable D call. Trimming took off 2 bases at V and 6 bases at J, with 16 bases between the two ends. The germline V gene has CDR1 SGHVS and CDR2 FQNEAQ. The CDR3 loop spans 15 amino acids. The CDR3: CASSLRPQEGAEAFF. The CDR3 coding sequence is TGTGCCAGCAGCTTAAGGCCACAAGAAGGCGCTGAAGCTTTCTTT.

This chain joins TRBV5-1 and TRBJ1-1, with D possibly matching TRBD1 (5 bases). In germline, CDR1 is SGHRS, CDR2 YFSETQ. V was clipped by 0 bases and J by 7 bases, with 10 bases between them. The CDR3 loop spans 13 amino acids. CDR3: CASSLEGSLEAFF. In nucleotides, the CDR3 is TGCGCCAGCAGCTTGGAGGGGTCCCTTGAAGCTTTCTTT. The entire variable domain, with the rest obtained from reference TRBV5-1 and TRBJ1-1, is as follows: KAGVTQTPRYLIKTRGQQVTLSCSPISGHRSVSWYQQTPGQGLQFLFEYFSETQRNKGNFPGRFSGRQFSNSRSEMNVSTLELGDSALYLCASSLEGSLEAFFGQGTRLTVV.

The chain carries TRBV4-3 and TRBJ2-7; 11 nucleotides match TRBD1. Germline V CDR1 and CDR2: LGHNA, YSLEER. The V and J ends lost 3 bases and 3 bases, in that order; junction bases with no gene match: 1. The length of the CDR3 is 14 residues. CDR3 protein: CASSQDRGLYEQYF. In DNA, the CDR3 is TGCGCCAGCAGCCAGGACAGGGGGCTCTACGAGCAGTACTTC.

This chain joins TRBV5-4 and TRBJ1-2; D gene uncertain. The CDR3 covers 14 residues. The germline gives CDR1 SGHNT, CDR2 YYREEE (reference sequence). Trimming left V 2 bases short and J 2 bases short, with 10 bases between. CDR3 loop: CASSLDGPNYGYTF. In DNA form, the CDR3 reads TGTGCCAGCAGCTTAGATGGACCGAACTATGGCTACACCTTC.

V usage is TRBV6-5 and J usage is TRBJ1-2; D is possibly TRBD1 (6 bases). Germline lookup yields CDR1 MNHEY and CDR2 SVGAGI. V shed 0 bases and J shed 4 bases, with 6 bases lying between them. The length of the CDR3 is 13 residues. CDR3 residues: CASSYSGGYGYTF. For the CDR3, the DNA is TGTGCCAGCAGTTACTCAGGGGGCTATGGCTACACCTTC.

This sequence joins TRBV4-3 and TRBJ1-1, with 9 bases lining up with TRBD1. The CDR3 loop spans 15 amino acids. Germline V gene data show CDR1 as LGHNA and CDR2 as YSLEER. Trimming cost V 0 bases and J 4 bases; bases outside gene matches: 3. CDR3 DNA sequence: TGCGCCAGCAGCCAAGAAACAGGGGGCCTCACTGAAGCTTTCTTT. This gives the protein CASSQETGGLTEAFF.

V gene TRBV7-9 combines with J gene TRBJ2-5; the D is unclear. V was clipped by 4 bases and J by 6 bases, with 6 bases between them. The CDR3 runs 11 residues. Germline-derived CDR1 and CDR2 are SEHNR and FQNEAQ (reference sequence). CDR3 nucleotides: TGTGCCAGCAGCTGGGAAAAGACCCAGTACTTC. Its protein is CASSWEKTQYF.